This T cell receptor beta chain came from a study of vaccination effects on CD4 cells after COVID-19. Study observations and caveats: Recruitment yielded few convalescent patients, and the study had no early post-infection timepoints.

Concerning this clone: The antigen is unknown.

The trim removed 9 bases at V and 4 bases at J, leaving 13 bases unmatched. CDR1 and CDR2 from the germline V gene are KGHDR and SFDVKD. There are 15 residues in the CDR3. Antigen-specific CD4+ T cells were expanded (with viral peptide pools) by the ViraFEST assay ahead of sequencing. The culture ran for around nine days, and then CD4+ T cells were isolated. A PCR test confirmed that the person had SARS-CoV-2 infection between March and December 2020. The data were produced by immunoSEQ multiplex PCR, yet TCRdb's version contains in-frame clones alone and is incomplete. The sample records 35,000 to 45,000 clones, about 73% being singletons.

The receptor comes from a human donor who had a prior SARS-CoV-2 infection. Source: CD4+ T cells from PBMCs cultured with HCoV-NL63 spike peptides, taken before COVID-19 vaccination. The V gene is TRBV24-1, the J gene TRBJ2-5; 7 bases map to TRBD1. The CDR3 DNA is TGTGCCACCGCGGCCCCAGGGGGTTTTAGAGAGACCCAGTACTTC. Its protein product is CATAAPGGFRETQYF.